Listed here are 21 T cell receptor beta chains from one sample, sequenced in a study of blood T cells in healthy people across ages. For the second PCR, which ran for about 6 to 11 cycles, a sample-barcoded 5' primer and a J-beta primer mix were used. TCRdb itself ran the 5' RACE reads through MiXCR, one entry per CDR3 protein. The data show about 640,000 distinct CDR3 sequences, under 65% seen once. The sequenced sample was blood. These receptors all stem from a man between 60 and 75 years old in good health.

The rearrangement uses TRBV5-1 and TRBJ2-5; TRBD2 aligns across 7 bases. This CDR3 has 16 residues. The trim removed 4 bases at V and 0 bases at J, leaving 9 bases unmatched. Germline CDR1 reads SGHRS; CDR2 reads YFSETQ. CDR3 protein: CASSPSPGGYQETQYF. The DNA of the CDR3 is TGCGCCAGCAGCCCCAGTCCGGGGGGATACCAAGAGACCCAGTACTTC.

The J gene is TRBJ1-2, the V gene TRBV10-3; D call uncertain. The germline CDR1 and CDR2 sequences are ENHRY and SYGVKD. CDR3 size: 16 residues. V lost 0 bases and J 6 bases, leaving 17 bases between the germline ends. Here the CDR3 reads CAISESGDRGTNGYTF. The CDR3 nucleotides are TGTGCCATCAGTGAGTCCGGGGATCGGGGAACGAATGGCTACACCTTC.

This clonotype was found a few times. V and J are TRBV10-1 and TRBJ2-3; 11 bases are a match to TRBD1. This CDR3 region has 14 residues. Germline V lookup: CDR1 WNHNN, CDR2 SYGVQD (reference sequence). V was clipped by 4 bases and J by 6 bases; unmatched bases: 3. The CDR3 nucleotides are TGCGCCAGCAGTGCCGGGACAGGGGGGGATACGCAGTATTTT. The encoded protein is CASSAGTGGDTQYF.

This chain links TRBV11-2 with TRBJ2-1, with 9 nucleotides matching TRBD2. Per germline, CDR1 SGHAT and CDR2 FQNNGV. The CDR3 is made up of 13 amino acids. V was clipped by 11 bases and J by 7 bases; unmatched bases: 9. CDR3 in amino acids: CACRGGAGNEQFF. Written as DNA, the CDR3 is TGTGCCTGTCGCGGGGGGGCTGGGAATGAGCAGTTCTTC.

This clonotype was detected only a few times. This chain links TRBV4-2 with TRBJ2-3; D is undetermined. Germline lookup yields CDR1 LGHNA and CDR2 YNFKEQ. V was trimmed by 0 bases and J by 1 base, leaving 11 bases between them. This CDR3 spans 16 amino acids. The CDR3, as DNA: TGTGCCAGCAGCCAAGATGCCGTAACGGGCACAGATACGCAGTATTTT. Translating it yields CASSQDAVTGTDTQYF.

This clonotype was picked up one time. The V gene is TRBV9, the J gene TRBJ1-2; D call uncertain. CDR1 and CDR2 (germline): SGDLS, YYNGEE. The length of the CDR3 is 12 residues. The V and J ends lost 2 bases and 13 bases respectively, with 15 bases between them. The CDR3, as DNA: TGTGCCAGCAGCGTTTTACGGGGTGGGTCCACCTTC. This codes for CASSVLRGGSTF.

CDR3 bases: TGCAGTGCTAGAGGCGGGATGAATAGCGGGGTGTCCCCCTACGAGCAGTACTTC. Protein: CSARGGMNSGVSPYEQYF. This rearrangement joins TRBV20-1 to TRBJ2-7; 8 nucleotides line up with TRBD2. V lost 1 base and J lost 2; bases outside the gene matches: 16. The CDR3 has 18 amino acids. Germline CDR1 and CDR2: DFQATT and SNEGSKA (reference sequence).

For this clonotype: A single base separates this from a much larger clone, so it may be a read error. CDR3 in amino acids: CASSTGQSDTQYF. The CDR3 DNA is TGCGCCAGCAGCACCGGACAGTCAGATACGCAGTATTTT. This chain uses TRBV5-1 with TRBJ2-3, with D perhaps matching TRBD1 (6 bases). Germline V lookup: CDR1 SGHRS, CDR2 YFSETQ. With 4 bases removed from V and 4 bases from J, the gap between germline ends came to 10 bases. The CDR3 length is 13 residues.

The chain has TRBV5-1 and TRBJ1-6, with D perhaps TRBD1 (5 bases). Germline values: CDR1 SGHRS, CDR2 YFSETQ. This CDR3 is 15 amino acids long. Deletions cut 0 bases from V and 7 bases from J, with 11 bases between. CDR3 sequence reads: CASSLGGVENSPLHF. The DNA of the CDR3 is TGCGCCAGCAGCTTGGGAGGGGTAGAGAATTCACCCCTCCACTTT. The full variable domain, in which reference TRBV5-1 and TRBJ1-6 provide the parts outside the CDR3, is KAGVTQTPRYLIKTRGQQVTLSCSPISGHRSVSWYQQTPGQGLQFLFEYFSETQRNKGNFPGRFSGRQFSNSRSEMNVSTLELGDSALYLCASSLGGVENSPLHFGNGTRLTVT.

As for this clonotype: A read error may be the cause here, since a much bigger clone is one base away. The rearrangement uses TRBV6-1 and TRBJ2-7, with 7 bases aligning to TRBD2. V gave up 2 bases and J gave up 7 bases; unmatched junction bases: 11. The CDR3 runs 15 residues. Germline CDR1 is MNHNS and CDR2 is SASEGT. Here the CDR3 DNA reads TGTGCCAGCAGTGAACTAGGACGAAACGGGGGGGAGCAGTACTTC. Protein sequence: CASSELGRNGGEQYF.

J is TRBJ2-1 and V is TRBV10-3; D is uncertain. V was clipped by 6 bases and J by 6 bases, with 15 bases between them. The CDR3 has 14 amino acids. Germline CDR1 is ENHRY and CDR2 is SYGVKD. CDR3 protein: CAIRPDASPNEQFF. In DNA form, the CDR3 reads TGTGCCATCAGACCAGACGCTAGTCCCAATGAGCAGTTCTTC.

This chain joins TRBV5-6 and TRBJ2-7; 8 bases fit TRBD2. Germline assignment: CDR1 SGHDT and CDR2 YYEEEE. Losses at the gene ends were 1 base for V and 5 bases for J; bases not matched to a gene: 11. This CDR3 is 16 amino acids long. CDR3 amino acids: CASSLIGRRGANEQYF. The CDR3, as DNA: TGTGCCAGCAGCTTGATCGGTAGGCGGGGGGCCAACGAGCAGTACTTC.

V is TRBV10-1 and J is TRBJ2-4; a possible D gene is TRBD2 (6 bases). The J call is uncertain, as TRBJ2-5 better fits the DNA end. CDR1 WNHNN and CDR2 SYGVQD come from the germline V gene (reference sequence). This CDR3 is built from 13 residues. CDR3 coding DNA: TGCGCCAGCCGGCGGGACTTGAGAGAGACCCAGTACTTC. This codes for CASRRDLRETQYF.

This clonotype has a handful of counts. V and J are TRBV6-5 and TRBJ2-6; tentatively, D is TRBD1 (6 bases). Germline assignment: CDR1 MNHEY and CDR2 SVGAGI. This CDR3 is 16 amino acids long. Trimming removed 4 bases from V and 0 bases from J, with 10 bases in between. CDR3 coding DNA: TGTGCCAGCAGTTCCACAGGGAGCTCTGGGGCCAACGTCCTGACTTTC. It codes for CASSSTGSSGANVLTF.

This clonotype was found a few times. The V gene is TRBV7-2, the J gene TRBJ1-2, with 8 bases that match TRBD1. Germline V gene lookup returns CDR1 SGHTA and CDR2 FQGNSA. V was clipped by 4 bases and J by 5 bases; unmatched bases: 6. The CDR3 sequence is 14 residues long. Written as DNA, the CDR3 is TGTGCCAGCAGCTATGACAGGGGAGGTTATGGCTACACCTTC. It encodes CASSYDRGGYGYTF.

Only one count was recorded for this clonotype. The V call is TRBV5-1, the J call TRBJ2-5; TRBD2 is a possible D gene (6 bases). Matching the DNA end better, TRBJ2-7 makes the J call doubtful. This CDR3 contains 14 residues. Germline V gives CDR1 SGHRS, CDR2 YFSETQ. The CDR3 sequence is CASSPKVGGYEQYF. The CDR3 DNA follows: TGCGCCAGCAGCCCCAAAGTGGGGGGCTACGAGCAGTACTTC.

The chain links TRBV7-9 to TRBJ2-7, with D perhaps TRBD1 (6 bases). The V gene lost 1 base and the J gene lost 9 bases, with 13 bases spanning the gap. This CDR3 comprises 13 residues. Germline-derived CDR1 and CDR2 are SEHNR and FQNEAQ (reference sequence). The CDR3 loop reads CASSLGTGNRQYF. The CDR3 nucleotides are TGTGCCAGCAGCTTAGGTACAGGGAATAGGCAGTACTTC.

The chain has TRBV3-1 and TRBJ2-7; a possible D gene is TRBD1 (5 bases). Trimming took 0 bases from V and 3 from J, leaving 12 bases between them. Germline CDR1 LGHDT, CDR2 YNNKEL (reference sequence). This CDR3 has 15 amino acids. The CDR3 DNA sequence: TGTGCCAGCAGCCAAGATCCGACAGTCATCTACGAGCAGTACTTC. Amino acid sequence: CASSQDPTVIYEQYF.

This rearrangement joins TRBV10-1 to TRBJ2-3, with D unclear. CDR3 length: 13 amino acids. Germline CDR1 reads WNHNN; CDR2 reads SYGVQD (reference sequence). The ends were cut back, 4 bases at V and 0 bases at J, with 5 bases in the middle. Here the CDR3 reads CASSASSTDTQYF. The DNA for the CDR3 is TGCGCCAGCAGTGCCTCTAGCACAGATACGCAGTATTTT.

For this clonotype: A much larger clone differs from this one at a single base, so this may be a read error. Here the CDR3 DNA reads TGTGCCAGCAGCTCGGGACTAGCGGGGATTTACAATGAGCGGTTCTTC. Translating it yields CASSSGLAGIYNERFF. The genes are TRBV11-2 and TRBJ2-1, with 13 bases matching TRBD2. Germline assignment: CDR1 SGHAT and CDR2 FQNNGV. The CDR3 contains 16 residues.

V gene TRBV7-9 combines with J gene TRBJ2-1, with TRBD1 identical over 7 bases. Germline assignment: CDR1 SEHNR and CDR2 FQNEAQ (reference sequence). The V segment lost 5 bases and the J segment 6 bases; nucleotides outside the gene matches: 10. CDR3 length: 15 residues. This chain's CDR3 is CASSPRQGPRNEQFF. The DNA for the CDR3 is TGTGCCAGCAGCCCCAGACAGGGCCCGCGCAATGAGCAGTTCTTC.